The 15 T cell receptor beta chains below all came from one sample that was sequenced in a study of OX40 agonist ivuxolimab in advanced cancers. Method: immunoSEQ multiplex PCR; TCRdb's copy keeps in-frame clones and lacks some. The sample yields 78,000 or so clones, roughly 90% seen once. Sequenced here: CD4+ or CD8+ T cells sorted from blood, sampled in a trial of the OX40 agonist ivuxolimab. These receptor sequences come from an adult with an advanced solid tumor such as melanoma, head and neck, liver or kidney cancer.

The genes are TRBV6-5 and TRBJ1-6; D is unresolved. Trimming pared 0 bases from V and 7 bases from J, leaving 10 bases between. CDR1 MNHEY and CDR2 SVGAGI come from the germline V gene. The length of the CDR3 is 15 residues. CDR3: CASSYSGRTNSPLHF. DNA of the CDR3: TGTGCCAGCAGTTACTCGGGCAGGACGAATTCACCCCTCCACTTT.

DNA for the CDR3: TGTGCCAGTAGGGGTAACTCTGGAAACACCATATATTTT. As protein: CASRGNSGNTIYF. The chain carries TRBV19 and TRBJ1-3; D is unclear. Germline values: CDR1 LNHDA, CDR2 SQIVND (reference sequence). V was shortened by 6 bases and J by 0 bases, with 6 bases between the two germline ends. CDR3 size: 13 residues.

The rearrangement uses TRBV6-5 and TRBJ1-2; unclear D gene. The CDR3 spans 11 residues. V was cut by 7 bases and J by 8 bases, with 11 bases left in between. Germline V gene data show CDR1 as MNHEY and CDR2 as SVGAGI. CDR3 sequence reads: CASNSAGGYTF. The CDR3 nucleotides are TGTGCCAGCAATTCCGCCGGGGGCTACACCTTC.

This chain uses TRBV6-5 with TRBJ1-1, with D unresolved. CDR1 MNHEY and CDR2 SVGAGI come from the germline V gene. The CDR3 consists of 11 residues. Trimming stripped 6 bases from V and 2 bases from J, with 4 bases between. Here the CDR3 reads CASSRNTEAFF. CDR3 nucleotide sequence: TGTGCCAGCAGCAGAAACACTGAAGCTTTCTTT.

The rearrangement links TRBV5-5 to TRBJ2-6; D may be TRBD1 or TRBD2 (5 bases each). V was pared by 0 bases and J by 1 base, with 14 bases between. Germline-derived CDR1 and CDR2 are SGHKS and YYEKEE (reference sequence). This CDR3 spans 18 amino acids. Written as DNA, the CDR3 is TGTGCCAGCAGCTTGGCCGATCCCTGGGGGTCTGGGGCCAACGTCCTGACTTTC. Amino acids: CASSLADPWGSGANVLTF.

The chain couples TRBV2 to TRBJ2-1; the D gene is possibly TRBD1 (6 bases). Germline V gene data show CDR1 as SNHLY and CDR2 as FYNNEI. The CDR3 has 15 amino acids. V lost 9 bases and J lost 4, with 19 bases in between. This chain's CDR3 is CASSNRVTQYNEQFF. The CDR3 DNA sequence: TGTGCCAGTTCTAACAGGGTCACTCAATACAATGAGCAGTTCTTC. The variable domain in full, with the rest retrieved from reference TRBV2 and TRBJ2-1, is EPEVTQTPSHQVTQMGQEVILRCVPISNHLYFYWYRQILGQKVEFLVSFYNNEISEKSEIFDDQFSVERPDGSNFTLKIRSTKLEDSAMYFCASSNRVTQYNEQFFGPGTRLTVL.

V is TRBV25-1 and J is TRBJ2-3; D is ambiguous. The CDR3 contains 15 residues. The V and J ends lost 2 bases and 10 bases respectively, with 19 bases between them. CDR1 and CDR2 (germline): MGHDK, SYGVNS. The CDR3, as DNA: TGTGCCAGCAGTGAAAGTCGAGGCCCGGTTCCCGCGCAGTATTTT. Its protein is CASSESRGPVPAQYF.

The chain couples TRBV6-5 to TRBJ1-1; D uncertain. The CDR3 contains 13 residues. V lost 6 bases and J lost 4, with 12 bases in between. Germline assignment: CDR1 MNHEY and CDR2 SVGAGI. CDR3 coding DNA: TGTGCCAGCAGAGCGACCTGGGGCACTGAAGCTTTCTTT. The encoded protein is CASRATWGTEAFF.

The CDR3 here is CATSSRDRGSNQPQHF. The CDR3 DNA sequence: TGTGCCACCAGTTCCCGGGACAGGGGAAGCAATCAGCCCCAGCATTTT. The chain joins TRBV15 to TRBJ1-5; 10 bases map to TRBD1. The germline CDR1 and CDR2 sequences are LNHNV and YYDKDF (reference sequence). V trimming: 6 bases; J trimming: 1 base; junction bases outside the gene matches: 6. The CDR3 has 16 amino acids.

The CDR3 region has the DNA TGTGCCAGCAGAGGGACAGGGGGCTCTGGCTACACCTTC. Its translation: CASRGTGGSGYTF. V is TRBV2 and J is TRBJ1-2; TRBD1 matches at 12 bases. CDR1 and CDR2 from the germline V gene are SNHLY and FYNNEI. The V and J ends lost 6 bases and 7 bases, in that order; junction bases with no gene match: 3. CDR3 length: 13 amino acids.

The chain combines TRBV10-3 with TRBJ2-5; D not resolved. Germline V gene data show CDR1 as ENHRY and CDR2 as SYGVKD. This CDR3 comprises 13 residues. Deletions cut 2 bases from V and 2 bases from J, with 6 bases between. Written as DNA, the CDR3 is TGTGCCATCAGTGAGGAGAATCAAGAGACCCAGTACTTC. It translates to CAISEENQETQYF.

This chain joins TRBV5-6 and TRBJ1-1; 11 nucleotides align to TRBD1. The CDR3 totals 14 residues. CDR1 is SGHDT, CDR2 YYEEEE, per germline. The V segment lost 1 base and the J segment 5 bases; nucleotides outside the gene matches: 1. CDR3 protein: CASSLRDRGTEAFF. The CDR3 DNA reads TGTGCCAGCAGCTTGAGGGACAGGGGGACTGAAGCTTTCTTT.

The V gene is TRBV5-1, the J gene TRBJ1-1, with D possibly TRBD1 on 5 matching bases. Trimming removed 4 bases from V and 3 bases from J, with 13 bases in between. This CDR3 is 14 amino acids long. CDR1 is SGHRS, CDR2 YFSETQ, per germline. The CDR3, as DNA: TGCGCCAGCAGCCAGACAGTGGTGTACACTGAAGCTTTCTTT. This translates into CASSQTVVYTEAFF.

The gene calls are TRBV7-8 and TRBJ1-4; D is unclear. The length of the CDR3 is 13 residues. Trimming left V 2 bases short and J 5 bases short, with 6 bases between. Germline V CDR1 and CDR2: SGHVS, FQNEAQ. CDR3 nucleotides: TGTGCCAGCAGCTTACCCCAAAATGAAAAACTGTTTTTT. Residues: CASSLPQNEKLFF.

CDR3 sequence: CASSLTGAETEAFF. CDR3 in DNA: TGCGCCAGCAGCTTAACAGGGGCGGAAACTGAAGCTTTCTTT. The chain is built from TRBV5-1 and TRBJ1-1; 7 bases are a match to TRBD1. Germline V gene sequence: CDR1 SGHRS, CDR2 YFSETQ. J lost 5 bases, V lost 2 bases, and 6 bases had no gene match. There are 14 residues in the CDR3. Full variable domain (outside the CDR3, taken from reference TRBV5-1 and TRBJ1-1): KAGVTQTPRYLIKTRGQQVTLSCSPISGHRSVSWYQQTPGQGLQFLFEYFSETQRNKGNFPGRFSGRQFSNSRSEMNVSTLELGDSALYLCASSLTGAETEAFFGQGTRLTVV.